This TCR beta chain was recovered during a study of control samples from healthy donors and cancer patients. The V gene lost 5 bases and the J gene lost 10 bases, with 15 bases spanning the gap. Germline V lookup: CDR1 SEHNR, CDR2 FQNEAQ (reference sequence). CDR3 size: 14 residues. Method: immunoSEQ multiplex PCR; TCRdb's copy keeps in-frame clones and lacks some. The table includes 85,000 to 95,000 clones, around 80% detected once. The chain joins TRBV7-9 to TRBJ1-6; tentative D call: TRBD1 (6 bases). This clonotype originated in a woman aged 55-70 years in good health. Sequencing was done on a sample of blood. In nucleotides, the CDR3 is TGTGCCAGCAGCGAGAGACAGGCCCAGTCACCCCTCCACTTT. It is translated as CASSERQAQSPLHF.